This TCR beta chain was identified in a study of blood T cells in healthy people across ages. Study-level points and caveats: Naive T cell percentage showed a strong correlation with TCR beta diversity.

Details on this clonotype: Its target is not known.

The donors, aged roughly 6 to 95, were healthy Caucasians from Russia. Total RNA, at least 5.5 micrograms per sample, was extracted from PBMCs. With a J-beta primer mix and a sample-barcoded 5' primer, a second PCR ran about 7 to 12 cycles. The template-switch adaptor was a 5' adaptor with 12 random nucleotides. It tagged each cDNA molecule. TCRdb independently ran MiXCR on the 5' RACE reads; one entry per CDR3 protein. The table has about 680,000 distinct CDR3 sequences, 49% seen once; the top ten hold under 35%. The CDR3 is made up of 15 amino acids. Germline V gene sequence: CDR1 SGHRS, CDR2 YFSETQ.

The sample taken for sequencing was blood. The clonotype was recovered from a woman aged 55-70 years in good health. This rearrangement joins TRBV5-1 to TRBJ2-5; 9 bases map to TRBD2. The DNA matches TRBJ2-7 better at its end, which makes the J call doubtful. CDR3 DNA: TGCGCCAGCAGCTTGGTCTTAGCGGGAGAGGGCGAGCAGTACTTC. Translated: CASSLVLAGEGEQYF.